The T cell receptor beta chain described here comes from a study of cytomegalovirus exposure and HLA in healthy donors. Across the whole study: From donors who were HLA-typed, an early data release held around 80 million unique TCRs.

Germline loops: CDR1 KGHSH, CDR2 LQKENI. With 2 bases clipped from V and 0 bases from J, the junction kept 2 bases outside the gene matches. The CDR3 is 16 residues long. Study-level points and caveats: TCR beta V- and J-gene trimming, according to a later analysis, was linked to a missense DCLRE1C variant.

On this clone itself: Its antigen is currently unknown.

PCR primers comprised 60 Vbeta and 13 Jbeta primers. TCRdb's table, derived via immunoSEQ multiplex PCR, lists solely in-frame clones and lacks some. This sample has some 180,000 clones, with approximately 85% found just once. The source of this sequence is a man aged 30-40 years in good health and CMV-seropositive. The rearrangement uses TRBV18 and TRBJ2-5; 11 positions agree with TRBD2. Sequenced: PBMCs. The CDR3 spells CASSPTSGRYQETQYF. The DNA of the CDR3 is TGTGCCAGCTCACCAACTAGCGGGAGATACCAAGAGACCCAGTACTTC.